These T cell receptor beta chains were read from a single sample in a study of cytomegalovirus exposure and HLA in healthy donors. Profiled with immunoSEQ multiplex PCR; TCRdb holds only in-frame clones, not every one. The repertoire shows over 50,000 clones; the top ten hold approximately 10%. The specimen sequenced was PBMCs. The receptors were sampled from a man between 45 and 60 years old in good health and CMV-seropositive. The CDR3 runs from the conserved cysteine through the conserved F or W. D genes are given only for firm matches. For some rows the clone size is stated as once, few or many, or as a class when expanded; others skip it.

TGCGCCAGCAGTTCCCAGCGGGAGTTACTGGAGACCCAGTACTTC,CASSSQRELLETQYF,TRBJ2-5,TRBV23-1,-,TRBD2
TGTGCCAGCAGCGCAACAGCTCCCCCCGGGGAGCTGTTTTTT,CASSATAPPGELFF,TRBJ2-2,TRBV9,-,-
TGTGCCAGCAGCTTCTTAGGGGGTAAGGGCAATCAGCCCCAGCATTTT,CASSFLGGKGNQPQHF,TRBJ1-5,TRBV7-2,-,-
TGTGCCAGCAGCTTCCAGGGGTACACCGGGGAGCTGTTTTTT,CASSFQGYTGELFF,TRBJ2-2,TRBV5-5,-,-
TGTGCCTGGAGTCTAGCGGGGGGAAACAATGAGCAGTTCTTC,CAWSLAGGNNEQFF,TRBJ2-1,TRBV30,-,TRBD2
TGTGCCAGCTCACCGGGGGGACAGGGAAACTATGGCTACACCTTC,CASSPGGQGNYGYTF,TRBJ1-2,TRBV18,-,TRBD1
TGTGCCAGCAGCGAGGGGGATGGTGCACCCCTCCACTTT,CASSEGDGAPLHF,TRBJ1-6,TRBV9,-,-
TGCGCCAGCAGCCTCGGACAGGGAGGAGAAAAACTGTTTTTT,CASSLGQGGEKLFF,TRBJ1-4,TRBV5-1,-,TRBD1
TGTGCCAGCAGCGCGACAGGGAGCTCCTATAATTCACCCCTCCACTTT,CASSATGSSYNSPLHF,TRBJ1-6,TRBV9,-,TRBD1
TGTGCCAGCAGCTCTCTAGAGACCCACGAGCAGTACTTC,CASSSLETHEQYF,TRBJ2-7,TRBV7-2,-,-
TGTGCCACCAGGACTAGCGGGAGCTACGAGCAGTACTTC,CATRTSGSYEQYF,TRBJ2-7,TRBV15,-,TRBD2
TGTGCCATCAGTGAGTCGACTACTAGCGGGCTAAATGAGCAGTTCTTC,CAISESTTSGLNEQFF,TRBJ2-1,TRBV10-3,-,TRBD2
TGTGCCAGCAGCTTAGGACAGGGGGCTAATGAGCAGTTCTTC,CASSLGQGANEQFF,TRBJ2-1,TRBV13,-,TRBD1
TGCGCCAGCAGACTGACAGGGGTTGTGACTGAAGCTTTCTTT,CASRLTGVVTEAFF,TRBJ1-1,TRBV5-1,-,TRBD1
TGTGCCAGCTCGCCAAGTCAACAGTATTCACCCCTCCACTTT,CASSPSQQYSPLHF,TRBJ1-6,TRBV18,-,-
TGCGCCAGCAGCCAAGGGCGTGGGAGCACCATATATTTT,CASSQGRGSTIYF,TRBJ1-3,TRBV4-1,-,-
TGTGCCAGCAGCCCCCCTGGCAGGCCCGCCTACGAGCAGTACTTC,CASSPPGRPAYEQYF,TRBJ2-7,TRBV7-2,-,-
TGTGCCAGCAGCGTAGATTCTGACAGGGGGAGGTTTGGTGAGCAGTTCTTC,CASSVDSDRGRFGEQFF,TRBJ2-1,TRBV9,-,TRBD1
TGTGCCAGCAGTGTAAGAGGGGGGAACACTGAAGCTTTCTTT,CASSVRGGNTEAFF,TRBJ1-1,TRBV2,-,-
TGTGCCATCAGTGGGGTACAGGGGATTAGCCACGAGCAGTACTTC,CAISGVQGISHEQYF,TRBJ2-7,TRBV10-3,-,TRBD1
TGTGCCACCAGCAGAGAGGGAGGGACCCTTGGCTACACCTTC,CATSREGGTLGYTF,TRBJ1-2,TRBV15,-,-
TGTGCCAGCGGTGGGACAGGGGGCCTTGAAGCTTTCTTT,CASGGTGGLEAFF,TRBJ1-1,TRBV2,medium-sized,TRBD1
TGTGCCAGCAGACATACTAGCGGGTTCTCCTACGAGCAGTACTTC,CASRHTSGFSYEQYF,TRBJ2-7,TRBV2,-,TRBD2
TGTGCCAGCAGCTTAGGAGACTTCGGGAGGGACACTGAAGCTTTCTTT,CASSLGDFGRDTEAFF,TRBJ1-1,TRBV7-9,-,-
TGCGCCAGCAGCCAAGGGACAGGGAAGGATGGCAATCAGCCCCAGCATTTT,CASSQGTGKDGNQPQHF,TRBJ1-5,TRBV4-1,-,TRBD1
TGCGCCAGCAGCAGAGCGGGAGAACCCGACAATGAGCAGTTCTTC,CASSRAGEPDNEQFF,TRBJ2-1,TRBV5-1,-,TRBD2
TGTGCCAGCAGCTTAAATTTCCCGGGGGAGCAGTTCTTC,CASSLNFPGEQFF,TRBJ2-1,TRBV7-9,-,-
TGCAGCGTTGCCCGACAGGGGGACACCGGGGAGCTGTTTTTT,CSVARQGDTGELFF,TRBJ2-2,TRBV29-1,-,TRBD1
TGTGCCAGTAGTACCGGGACAAGAGCCTATAATTCACCCCTCCACTTT,CASSTGTRAYNSPLHF,TRBJ1-6,TRBV19,-,-